The present TCR beta chain was sequenced within a study of control samples from healthy donors and cancer patients. The table came from immunoSEQ multiplex PCR; TCRdb's copy has only in-frame clones and leaves some out. The sample shows about 160,000 clones, 85% to 95% of them seen only once. The CDR3 length is 15 residues. Trimming shortened V by 6 bases and J by 6 bases, and 19 bases separated the two germline ends. CDR1 SGHTS and CDR2 YDEGEE come from the germline V gene. The sample holds a few counts of this clone. The specimen was blood. The chain uses TRBV5-8 and TRBJ1-5; D uncertain. The receptor was derived from a woman aged 60 to 75 in good health. The DNA for the CDR3 is TGTGCCAGCAACTGGGATTCGGACGTGGGTCAGCCCCAGCATTTT. This sequence encodes CASNWDSDVGQPQHF. Based on the CDR3 plus reference TRBV5-8 and TRBJ1-5, the full variable domain is EAGVTQSPTHLIKTRGQQATLRCSPISGHTSVYWYQQALGLGLQFLLWYDEGEERNRGNFPPRFSGRQFPNYSSELNVNALELEDSALYLCASNWDSDVGQPQHFGDGTRLSIL.